This T cell receptor (beta chain) was captured by sequencing in a study of beta chain features in type 1 diabetes. Broader study findings: The naive, central memory and Treg TCRB repertoires showed an apparent similarity that was greater among patients than among healthy donors.

V lost 4 bases and J lost 6; bases outside the gene matches: 6. The CDR3 covers 13 residues. CDR1 and CDR2 (germline): GTSNPN, SVGIG (reference sequence). Investigators reverse transcribed all isolated RNA, so they sequenced expressed TCRB transcripts. Generated by immunoSEQ multiplex PCR, the TCRdb table keeps only in-frame clones and is missing some. Counted here are about 260,000 clones, over 65% occurring once; the ten biggest clones make up around 0.05%. With regard to this clone: Its matching antigen is unknown.

The sample consisted of naive CD4+ T cells from blood. The receptor's source is a man aged 30-40 years in good health. The chain combines TRBV30 with TRBJ2-1; TRBD2 matches 7 bases. For the CDR3, the DNA is TGTGCCTGGAAGTTCTCGGGAGGCAATGAGCAGTTCTTC. This codes for CAWKFSGGNEQFF.